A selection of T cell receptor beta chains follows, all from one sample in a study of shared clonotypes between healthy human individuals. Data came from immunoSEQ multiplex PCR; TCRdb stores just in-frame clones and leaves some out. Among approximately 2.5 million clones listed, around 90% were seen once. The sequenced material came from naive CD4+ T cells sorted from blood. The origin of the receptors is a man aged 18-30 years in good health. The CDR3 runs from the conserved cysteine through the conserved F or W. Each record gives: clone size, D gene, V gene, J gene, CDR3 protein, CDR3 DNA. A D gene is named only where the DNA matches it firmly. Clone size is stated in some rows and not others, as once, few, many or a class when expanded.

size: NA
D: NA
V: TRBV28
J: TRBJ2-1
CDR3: CASSLPGPSYNEQFF
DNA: TGTGCCAGCAGTTTACCGGGACCTAGCTACAATGAGCAGTTCTTC

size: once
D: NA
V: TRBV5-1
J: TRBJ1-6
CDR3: CASSLQGSGDSPLHF
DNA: TGCGCCAGCAGCCTTCAGGGGAGTGGGGATTCACCCCTCCACTTT

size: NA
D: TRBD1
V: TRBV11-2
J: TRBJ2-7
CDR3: CASSSPGQGWYEQYF
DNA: TGTGCCAGCAGCTCACCGGGACAGGGTTGGTACGAGCAGTACTTC

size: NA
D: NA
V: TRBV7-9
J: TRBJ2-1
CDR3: CASSPGEGALDEQFF
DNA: TGTGCCAGCAGCCCGGGGGAGGGGGCGCTTGATGAGCAGTTCTTC

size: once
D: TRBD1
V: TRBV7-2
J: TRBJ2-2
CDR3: CASSPRTGGANTGELFF
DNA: TGTGCCAGCAGCCCGCGGACAGGGGGCGCGAACACCGGGGAGCTGTTTTTT

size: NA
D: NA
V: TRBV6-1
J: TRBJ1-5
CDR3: CASSEALMSYSNQPQHF
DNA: TGTGCCAGCAGTGAAGCTTTAATGAGTTATAGCAATCAGCCCCAGCATTTT

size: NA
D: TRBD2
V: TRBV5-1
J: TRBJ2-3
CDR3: CASSLASTSGGYTDTQYF
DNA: TGCGCCAGCAGCTTGGCCTCGACTAGCGGGGGGTACACAGATACGCAGTATTTT

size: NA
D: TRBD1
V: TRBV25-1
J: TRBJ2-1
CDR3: CASSEWGQRTEQFF
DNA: TGTGCCAGCAGTGAATGGGGACAGAGGACTGAGCAGTTCTTC

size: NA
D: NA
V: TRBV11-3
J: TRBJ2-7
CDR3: CASSPSQGWLEQYF
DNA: TGTGCCAGCAGCCCATCCCAAGGCTGGCTCGAGCAGTACTTC

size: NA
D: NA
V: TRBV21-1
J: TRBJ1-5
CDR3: CASRGSGTEYSNQPQHF
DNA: TGTGCCAGCAGGGGCTCCGGGACAGAATATAGCAATCAGCCCCAGCATTTT

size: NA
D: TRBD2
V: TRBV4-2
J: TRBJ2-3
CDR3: CASSRRTSGGTDTQYF
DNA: TGTGCCAGCAGCCGAAGGACTAGCGGGGGGACAGATACGCAGTATTTT

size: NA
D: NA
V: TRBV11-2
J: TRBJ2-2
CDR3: CASSPELIRAGTGELFF
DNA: TGTGCCAGCAGCCCTGAGTTGATCAGGGCGGGCACCGGGGAGCTGTTTTTT

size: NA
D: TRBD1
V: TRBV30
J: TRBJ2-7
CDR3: CAWSVTGDYEQYF
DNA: TGTGCCTGGAGTGTTACAGGGGACTACGAGCAGTACTTC

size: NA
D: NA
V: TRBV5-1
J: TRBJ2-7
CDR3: CASSLVSPNYEQYF
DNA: TGCGCCAGCAGCTTGGTGAGCCCAAACTACGAGCAGTACTTC

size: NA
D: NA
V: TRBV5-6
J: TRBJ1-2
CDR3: CASSLIPQRAEANYGYTF
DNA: TGTGCCAGCAGCTTAATACCCCAAAGGGCAGAGGCTAACTATGGCTACACCTTC

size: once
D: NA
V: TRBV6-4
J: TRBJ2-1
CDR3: CATARTGFGEQFF
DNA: TGTGCCACTGCAAGGACGGGGTTCGGTGAGCAGTTCTTC

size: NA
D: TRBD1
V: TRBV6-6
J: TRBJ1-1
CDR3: CASSYYRTGNTEAFF
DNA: TGTGCCAGCAGTTACTATAGGACAGGGAACACTGAAGCTTTCTTT

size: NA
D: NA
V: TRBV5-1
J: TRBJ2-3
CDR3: CASSPLGPSTDTQYF
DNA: TGCGCCAGCAGCCCCCTAGGGCCTAGCACAGATACGCAGTATTTT

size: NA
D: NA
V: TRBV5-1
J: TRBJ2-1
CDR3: CASSLPPNPPDEQFF
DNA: TGCGCCAGCAGCTTGCCCCCCAATCCCCCCGATGAGCAGTTCTTC

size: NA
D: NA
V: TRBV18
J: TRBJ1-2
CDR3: CASSPNQGNYGYTF
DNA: TGTGCCAGCTCACCAAATCAGGGGAACTATGGCTACACCTTC

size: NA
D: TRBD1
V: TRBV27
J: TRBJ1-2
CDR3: CASSTGTGQGYTF
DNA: TGTGCCAGCAGTACCGGGACAGGCCAAGGCTACACCTTC

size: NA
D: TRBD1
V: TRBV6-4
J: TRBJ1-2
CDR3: CASSDLTGGYTF
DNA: TGTGCCAGCAGTGACTTGACAGGGGGCTACACCTTC

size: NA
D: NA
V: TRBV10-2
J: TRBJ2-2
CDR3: CASSGTSFANTGELFF
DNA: TGCGCCAGCAGTGGGACCTCGTTCGCGAACACCGGGGAGCTGTTTTTT

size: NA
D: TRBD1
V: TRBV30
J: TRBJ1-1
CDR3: CAWSVQGSKNTEAFF
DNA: TGTGCCTGGAGTGTACAGGGGAGTAAGAACACTGAAGCTTTCTTT

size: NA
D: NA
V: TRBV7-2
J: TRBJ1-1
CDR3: CASSPMILLEAFF
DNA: TGTGCCAGCAGCCCGATGATTCTGTTGGAAGCTTTCTTT

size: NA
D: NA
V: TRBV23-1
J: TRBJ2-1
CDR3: CASSLAAASYNEQFF
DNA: TGCGCCAGCAGTCTCGCGGCAGCCTCCTACAATGAGCAGTTCTTC

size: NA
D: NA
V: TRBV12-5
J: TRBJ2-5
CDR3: CASGLPDVMTQYF
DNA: TGTGCTAGTGGTTTGCCCGACGTGATGACCCAGTACTTC

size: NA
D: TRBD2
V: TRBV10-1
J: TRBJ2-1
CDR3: CASRAAGGYEQFF
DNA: TGCGCCAGCAGGGCCGCGGGGGGATACGAGCAGTTCTTC

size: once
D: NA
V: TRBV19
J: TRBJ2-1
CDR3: CASSIDRGARGEQFF
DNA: TGTGCCAGTAGTATAGATAGGGGGGCTAGGGGTGAGCAGTTCTTC

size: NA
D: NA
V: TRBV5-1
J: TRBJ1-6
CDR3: CASSLAGHINSPLHF
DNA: TGCGCCAGCAGCTTAGCCGGACATATTAATTCACCCCTCCACTTT

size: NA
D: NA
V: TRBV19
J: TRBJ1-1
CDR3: CASSRTHPLNTEAFF
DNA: TGTGCCAGTAGTAGGACGCATCCTCTAAACACTGAAGCTTTCTTT

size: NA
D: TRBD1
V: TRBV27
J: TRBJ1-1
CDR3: CASRDRFRAAFF
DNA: TGTGCCAGCCGGGACAGATTTAGGGCGGCTTTCTTT

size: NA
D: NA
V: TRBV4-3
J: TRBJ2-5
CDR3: CASSQDFGVSPPETQYF
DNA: TGCGCCAGCAGCCAAGATTTTGGGGTATCCCCCCCGGAGACCCAGTACTTC

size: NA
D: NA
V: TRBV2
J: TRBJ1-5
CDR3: CASSEAFQPQHF
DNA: TGTGCCAGCAGTGAAGCGTTTCAGCCCCAGCATTTT

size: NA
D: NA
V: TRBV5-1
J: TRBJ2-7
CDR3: CASSNRTVAPKKISYEQYF
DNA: TGCGCCAGCAGCAATAGGACGGTGGCCCCAAAAAAAATCTCCTACGAGCAGTACTTC

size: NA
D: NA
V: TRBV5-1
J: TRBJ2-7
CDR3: CASSFRTETYEQYF
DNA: TGCGCCAGCAGCTTCCGGACGGAAACCTACGAGCAGTACTTC

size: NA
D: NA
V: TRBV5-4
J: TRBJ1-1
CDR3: CASSLDRGTEAFF
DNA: TGTGCCAGCAGCTTGGACCGCGGGACTGAAGCTTTCTTT

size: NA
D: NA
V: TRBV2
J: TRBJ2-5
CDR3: CASSESLQETQYF
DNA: TGTGCCAGCAGTGAAAGCCTGCAAGAGACCCAGTACTTC

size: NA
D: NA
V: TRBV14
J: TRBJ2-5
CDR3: CASSQEWGRETQYF
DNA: TGTGCCAGCAGCCAAGAATGGGGACGGGAGACCCAGTACTTC

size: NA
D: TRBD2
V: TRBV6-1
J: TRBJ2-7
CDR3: CASSEMVAGGLQDEQYF
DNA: TGTGCCAGCAGTGAAATGGTGGCGGGGGGGCTGCAAGACGAGCAGTACTTC